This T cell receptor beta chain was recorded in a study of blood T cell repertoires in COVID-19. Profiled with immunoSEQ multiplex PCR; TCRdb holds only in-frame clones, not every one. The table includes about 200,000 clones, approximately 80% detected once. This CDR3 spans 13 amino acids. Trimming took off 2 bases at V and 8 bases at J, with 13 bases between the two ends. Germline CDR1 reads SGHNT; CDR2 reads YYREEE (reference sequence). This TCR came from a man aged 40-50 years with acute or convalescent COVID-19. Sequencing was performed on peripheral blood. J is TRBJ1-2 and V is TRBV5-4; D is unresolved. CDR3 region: CASSFEAARGYTF. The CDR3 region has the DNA TGTGCCAGCAGCTTTGAAGCGGCGAGGGGCTACACCTTC.